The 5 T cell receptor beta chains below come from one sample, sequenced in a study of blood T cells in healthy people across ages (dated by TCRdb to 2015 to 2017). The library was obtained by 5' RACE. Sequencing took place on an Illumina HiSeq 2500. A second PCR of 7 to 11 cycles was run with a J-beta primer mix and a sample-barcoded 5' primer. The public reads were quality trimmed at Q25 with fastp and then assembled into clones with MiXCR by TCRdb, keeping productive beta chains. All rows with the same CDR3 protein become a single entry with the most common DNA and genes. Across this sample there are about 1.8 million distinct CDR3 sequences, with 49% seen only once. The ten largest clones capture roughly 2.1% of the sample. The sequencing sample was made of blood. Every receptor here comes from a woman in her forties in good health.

The CDR3 loop reads CASSLGGGRSEQYF. CDR3 bases: TGTGCCAGCAGCTTAGGAGGGGGAAGGAGCGAGCAGTACTTC. The chain is built from TRBV11-2 and TRBJ2-7; D perhaps matches TRBD1 (6 bases). Per the germline V gene, CDR1 is SGHAT and CDR2 is FQNNGV. The V gene lost 1 base and the J gene lost 6 bases, with 13 bases spanning the gap. This CDR3 comprises 14 residues.

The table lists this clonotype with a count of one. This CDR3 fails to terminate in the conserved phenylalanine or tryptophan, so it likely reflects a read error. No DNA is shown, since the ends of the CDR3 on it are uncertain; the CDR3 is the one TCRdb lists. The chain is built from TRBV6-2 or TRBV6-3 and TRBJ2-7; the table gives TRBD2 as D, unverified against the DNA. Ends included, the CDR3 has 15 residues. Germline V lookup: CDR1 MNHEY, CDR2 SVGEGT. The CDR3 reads CASSYSGTSLLRAVL.

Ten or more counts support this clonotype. CDR3 bases: TGTGCCAGCAAGAAGCCAGGGGTCCAAGAGACCCAGTACTTC. Translating it yields CASKKPGVQETQYF. V and J are TRBV12-3 or TRBV12-4 and TRBJ2-5; tentatively, D is TRBD1 (6 bases). V was trimmed by 7 bases and J by 1 base, leaving 13 bases between them. The CDR3 has 14 residues.

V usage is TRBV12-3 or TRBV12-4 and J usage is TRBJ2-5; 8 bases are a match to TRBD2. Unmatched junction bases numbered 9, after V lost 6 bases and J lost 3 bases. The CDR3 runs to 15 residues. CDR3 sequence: CASRSVSGGEETQYF. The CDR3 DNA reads TGTGCCAGCAGATCCGTGAGCGGGGGAGAAGAGACCCAGTACTTC.

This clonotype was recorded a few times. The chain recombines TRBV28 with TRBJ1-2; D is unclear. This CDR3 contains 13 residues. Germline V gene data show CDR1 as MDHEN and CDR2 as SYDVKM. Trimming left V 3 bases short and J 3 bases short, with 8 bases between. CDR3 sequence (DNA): TGTGCCAGCAGTTTTGCGGGGTACTATGGCTACACCTTC. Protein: CASSFAGYYGYTF.